The next 11 T cell receptor beta chains were all read from a single sample in a study of T cells after yellow fever vaccination (dated by TCRdb to the late 2010s). Library preparation used 5' RACE. The data were produced on an Illumina HiSeq 2500. The public reads were quality trimmed at Q25 with fastp and then assembled into clones with MiXCR by TCRdb, keeping productive beta chains. Here each entry gathers all rows of one CDR3 protein and keeps the most common genes and DNA. The table for this sample lists approximately 350,000 distinct CDR3 sequences; under 14% of them were counted only once. The ten biggest clones cover roughly 18% of the sample. Interpreted using the paper, the treatment or condition label stands for: live attenuated yellow fever vaccine strain. Source: PBMCs, taken on the day of the first yellow fever vaccination. These receptors originate from a young man who received the YFV17D yellow fever vaccine.

The chain uses TRBV5-1 and TRBJ2-3, with D hard to call. The CDR3 has 13 amino acids. Germline lookup yields CDR1 SGHRS and CDR2 YFSETQ. V was trimmed by 4 bases and J by 4 bases, leaving 10 bases between them. CDR3 loop: CASSLQPPDTQYF. In DNA, the CDR3 is TGCGCCAGCAGCCTCCAACCCCCAGATACGCAGTATTTT.

This clonotype showed up just a few times. The chain uses TRBV25-1 and TRBJ1-2; D unclear. Germline CDR1 is MGHDK and CDR2 is SYGVNS. CDR3 length equals 13 residues. The germline V and J ends were trimmed by 3 bases and 6 bases, with 11 bases remaining between them. DNA of the CDR3: TGTGCCAGCAGTGACAGGAATTCGGATGGCTACACCTTC. Its protein product is CASSDRNSDGYTF.

The chain employs TRBV7-9 and TRBJ1-6; D ambiguous. CDR1 and CDR2 (germline): SEHNR, FQNEAQ (reference sequence). V was pared by 5 bases and J by 6 bases, with 11 bases between. The CDR3 has 14 amino acids. The CDR3 coding sequence is TGTGCCAGCAGCCCCACAGATACTAATTCACCCCTCCACTTT. Translation: CASSPTDTNSPLHF.

This chain links TRBV6-2 or TRBV6-3 with TRBJ1-5; 8 bases match TRBD1. Germline loops: CDR1 MNHEY, CDR2 SVGEGT. This CDR3 has 13 amino acids. V gave up 10 bases and J gave up 2 bases; unmatched junction bases: 4. The CDR3 loop reads CAIAGQGNQPQHF. CDR3 DNA: TGTGCCATCGCGGGACAGGGCAATCAGCCCCAGCATTTT.

J is TRBJ1-1 and V is TRBV7-6; D not resolved. The CDR3 totals 15 residues. V lost 0 bases to trimming and J lost 7 bases, with 15 bases between them. Germline-derived CDR1 and CDR2 are SGHVS and FNYEAQ. CDR3 loop: CASSLAVSVEGEAFF. The CDR3 DNA sequence: TGTGCCAGCAGCTTAGCGGTCTCGGTTGAAGGTGAAGCTTTCTTT.

This clonotype was observed at least ten times. The rearrangement links TRBV5-1 to TRBJ2-3; TRBD2 matches at 9 bases. CDR1 is SGHRS, CDR2 YFSETQ, per germline. CDR3 length: 16 amino acids. V lost 3 bases and J lost 6; bases outside the gene matches: 11. CDR3 region: CASSSKGLAKRDTQYF. Here the CDR3 DNA reads TGCGCCAGCAGCTCAAAGGGACTAGCTAAACGGGATACGCAGTATTTT.

The sample holds a few counts of this clonotype. The chain recombines TRBV2 with TRBJ2-5; 7 nucleotides agree with TRBD2. Germline-derived CDR1 and CDR2 are SNHLY and FYNNEI. V gave up 6 bases and J gave up 5 bases; unmatched junction bases: 9. The CDR3 is 14 amino acids. CDR3 sequence (DNA): TGTGCCAGCAGGACCCGACTAGCATTGGAGACCCAGTACTTC. Translation: CASRTRLALETQYF.

The rearrangement uses TRBV6-2 or TRBV6-3 and TRBJ2-5; 12 bases match TRBD2. V trimming: 7 bases; J trimming: 5 bases; junction bases outside the gene matches: 8. Germline CDR1 is MNHEY and CDR2 is SVGEGT. The CDR3 runs 15 residues. This CDR3 is CASTLLGLAGETQYF. CDR3 nucleotides: TGTGCCAGCACCTTACTCGGACTAGCGGGGGAGACCCAGTACTTC.

The chain joins TRBV20-1 to TRBJ2-6; D not resolved. The length of the CDR3 is 16 residues. CDR1 and CDR2 (germline): DFQATT, SNEGSKA (reference sequence). Trimming stripped 0 bases from V and 4 bases from J, with 13 bases between. The CDR3 is CSARDPNQPGANVLTF. The CDR3 DNA reads as TGCAGTGCTAGAGATCCCAACCAGCCCGGGGCCAACGTCCTGACTTTC.

This clonotype was counted a few times. The rearrangement uses TRBV4-1 and TRBJ1-1; no definite D call. Germline V gives CDR1 MGHRA, CDR2 YSYEKL. This CDR3 comprises 16 residues. Trimming left V 5 bases short and J 1 base short, with 17 bases between. The CDR3 bases are TGCGCCAGCAGCTCGGAAGAAAAAAGTCGGAACACTGAAGCTTTCTTT. The encoded protein is CASSSEEKSRNTEAFF.

This clonotype was recorded once. The rearrangement links TRBV27 to TRBJ1-5; D might be TRBD1 (6 bases). Trimming took 4 bases from V and 6 from J, leaving 16 bases between them. Germline values: CDR1 MNHEY, CDR2 SMNVEV (reference sequence). The CDR3 consists of 15 residues. In nucleotides, the CDR3 is TGTGCCAGCAGTTCTGAGGCAGGGGTGATTCAGCCCCAGCATTTT. Its translation: CASSSEAGVIQPQHF.